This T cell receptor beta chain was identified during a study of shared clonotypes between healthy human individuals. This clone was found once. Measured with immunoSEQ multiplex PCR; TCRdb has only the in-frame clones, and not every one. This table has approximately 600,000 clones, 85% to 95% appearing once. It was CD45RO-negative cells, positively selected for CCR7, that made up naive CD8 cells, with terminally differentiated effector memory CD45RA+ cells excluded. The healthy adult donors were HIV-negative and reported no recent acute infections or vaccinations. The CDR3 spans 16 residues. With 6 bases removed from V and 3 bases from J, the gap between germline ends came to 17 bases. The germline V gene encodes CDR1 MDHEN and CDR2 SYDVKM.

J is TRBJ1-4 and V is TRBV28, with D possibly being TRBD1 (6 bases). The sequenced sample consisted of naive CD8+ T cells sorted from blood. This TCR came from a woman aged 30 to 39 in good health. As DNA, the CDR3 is TGTGCCAGCAGGACCCTCAGACAGGCACCTAATGAAAAACTGTTTTTT. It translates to CASRTLRQAPNEKLFF.